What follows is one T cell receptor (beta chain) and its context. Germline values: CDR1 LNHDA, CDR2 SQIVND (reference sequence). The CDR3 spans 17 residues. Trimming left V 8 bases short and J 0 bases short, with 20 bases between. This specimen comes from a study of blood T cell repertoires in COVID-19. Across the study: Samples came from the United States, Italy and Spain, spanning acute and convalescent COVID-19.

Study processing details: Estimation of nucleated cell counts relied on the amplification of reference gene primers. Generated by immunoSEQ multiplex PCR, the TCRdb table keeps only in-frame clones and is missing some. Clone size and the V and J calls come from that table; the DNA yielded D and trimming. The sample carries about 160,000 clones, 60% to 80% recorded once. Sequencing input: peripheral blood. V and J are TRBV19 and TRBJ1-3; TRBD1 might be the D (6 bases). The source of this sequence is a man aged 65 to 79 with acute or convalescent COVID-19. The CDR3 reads CASLESTGRISGNTIYF. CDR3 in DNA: TGTGCCAGTCTTGAGTCGACAGGAAGAATCTCTGGAAACACCATATATTTT.